This is a list of T cell receptor beta chains from one sample in a study of T cell responses to AZD1222 COVID-19 vaccine. Profiled with immunoSEQ multiplex PCR; TCRdb holds only in-frame clones, not every one. The sample yields approximately 150,000 clones, nearly 90% seen once. Sequencing used peripheral blood, obtained 28 days after the second dose of the MenACWY control vaccine. These receptors all come from an adult who received the MenACWY meningococcal vaccine as a control. The CDR3 runs from the conserved cysteine through the conserved F or W. D genes are given only for firm matches. A clone size is listed for some rows: how often the clone was seen (once, few, many), or a class if it is expanded.

j_call clone_size d_call cdr3_length v_call cdr3_nt cdr3_aa
TRBJ1-2 - - 13 TRBV19 TGTGCCAGTAGGATAGACGGTAACTATGGCTACACCTTC CASRIDGNYGYTF
TRBJ1-4 few - 13 TRBV19 TGTGCCAGTAGTGTTACCCGGGACGTAAAACTGTTTTTT CASSVTRDVKLFF
TRBJ1-4 - TRBD1 13 TRBV5-6 TGTGCCAGCAGCGCTAGGGACAGACGAAAACTGTTTTTT CASSARDRRKLFF
TRBJ2-3 - TRBD2 14 TRBV18 TGTGCCAGCTCACCTCCCATGACTAGCCCTACGCAGTATTTT CASSPPMTSPTQYF
TRBJ2-2 - - 17 TRBV18 TGTGCCAGCTCACCACCAATCGGGGGCGGTGGCACCGGGGAGCTGTTTTTT CASSPPIGGGGTGELFF
TRBJ1-2 - TRBD1 15 TRBV20-1 TGCAGTGCTAGTTACCCGGACAGGCCTAGCTATGGCTACACCTTC CSASYPDRPSYGYTF
TRBJ2-7 - - 14 TRBV28 TGTGCCAGCAGTATCGCGGCAGACTCCTACGAGCAGTACTTC CASSIAADSYEQYF
TRBJ1-2 - TRBD1 14 TRBV4-3 TGCGCCAGCAGCCAAGAATACAGGGGGCATGGCTACACCTTC CASSQEYRGHGYTF
TRBJ2-1 few - 15 TRBV11-2 TGTGCCAGCAGCCAATTTCGGGGCCTCCACAATGAGCAGTTCTTC CASSQFRGLHNEQFF
TRBJ1-2 - - 14 TRBV6-5 TGTGCCAGCAGGACCGGGTCACAGGGTCGTGGCTACACCTTC CASRTGSQGRGYTF
TRBJ1-2 - TRBD1 14 TRBV19 TGTGCCAGTAGTGCACAGGGGGATCCACACGGCTACACCTTC CASSAQGDPHGYTF
TRBJ1-4 - - 14 TRBV6-4 TGTGCCACCGGACGGGCCCTTCTTCGAGAAAAACTGTTTTTT CATGRALLREKLFF
TRBJ2-2 - - 17 TRBV24-1 TGTGCCACCAGTGATAACAATAGACAGGGAGCGGGCGGGGAGCTGTTTTTT CATSDNNRQGAGGELFF
TRBJ1-5 - TRBD1 18 TRBV4-1 TGCGCCAGCAGCCCGGGACAGGGGGTGCGAACGGTCAATCAGCCCCAGCATTTT CASSPGQGVRTVNQPQHF
TRBJ1-2 - TRBD1 12 TRBV30 TGTGCCTGGATGACAGGGTCCGCAGGCTACACCTTC CAWMTGSAGYTF
TRBJ1-1 few TRBD1 17 TRBV7-8 TGTGCCAGCAGCACGGCGCTCCGGGACAGGGACAACACTGAAGCTTTCTTT CASSTALRDRDNTEAFF
TRBJ1-2 once TRBD1 14 TRBV30 TGTGCCTGGAAAGGGACAGTCGGAGGGGTTGGCTACACCTTC CAWKGTVGGVGYTF
TRBJ2-7 - - 14 TRBV19 TGTGCCAGTAGTATTGGGGGTTCTACCTACGAGCAGTACTTC CASSIGGSTYEQYF
TRBJ1-1 - - 14 TRBV19 TGTGCCAGTAGTATCTCGACAGCGAACACTGAAGCTTTCTTT CASSISTANTEAFF
TRBJ2-2 - - 14 TRBV30 TGTGCCTGGAGTCGGGACGGATTCACCGGGGAGCTGTTTTTT CAWSRDGFTGELFF
TRBJ1-1 - - 14 TRBV5-1 TGCGCCAGCAGCTTCCTTACAGGGAGCACTGAAGCTTTCTTT CASSFLTGSTEAFF
TRBJ1-2 - - 14 TRBV19 TGTGCCAGTAGTATAGATCTCAAGACGGGGGTCTACACCTTC CASSIDLKTGVYTF
TRBJ1-2 - TRBD1 13 TRBV18 TGTGCCAGCTCGGCGGAGGGGGCGCATGGCTACACCTTC CASSAEGAHGYTF
TRBJ1-4 - TRBD1 15 TRBV28 TGTGCCAGCAGTTTAACGGGACAGGGAACTGAAAAACTGTTTTTT CASSLTGQGTEKLFF
TRBJ2-7 - - 18 TRBV19 TGTGCCAGTAGTATAGCTTACAGAAACCGGGCCAGCTCCTACGAGCAGTACTTC CASSIAYRNRASSYEQYF
TRBJ2-7 - TRBD1 13 TRBV7-2 TGTGCCAGCAGCTTCGGACAGGGAGACGAGCAGTACTTC CASSFGQGDEQYF
TRBJ1-1 - - 12 TRBV27 TGTGCCAGCAGTTCAGGGACGTTGGGAGCTTTCTTT CASSSGTLGAFF
TRBJ2-3 few - 14 TRBV7-3 TGTGCCAGCAGCTCCGCGGGCGGGACAGATACGCAGTATTTT CASSSAGGTDTQYF
TRBJ2-7 - - 13 TRBV7-3 TGTGCCAGCAGCTTAGGGACTTCTCACGAGCAGTACTTC CASSLGTSHEQYF
TRBJ2-1 once - 13 TRBV6-5 TGTGCCAGCAGTTACTCGATGGTACGAGAGCAGTTCTTC CASSYSMVREQFF
TRBJ2-3 - - 15 TRBV7-2 TGTGCCAGCAGCTTAAAGTTAAGCCCCACAGATACGCAGTATTTT CASSLKLSPTDTQYF